This entry lists 21 T cell receptor beta chains sequenced from one sample in a study of cytomegalovirus exposure and HLA in healthy donors. 13 Jbeta primers and 60 Vbeta primers were used for the PCR. The repertoire was sequenced with immunoSEQ multiplex PCR; TCRdb's copy has only in-frame clones and lacks some. The data contain about 93,000 clones, about 81% of them singletons. The sample consisted of PBMCs. These receptor sequences come from a woman between 35 and 50 years old in good health and CMV-seronegative.

This chain uses TRBV30 with TRBJ1-1; 9 bases align to TRBD1. The CDR3 has 17 amino acids. From germline, CDR1 is GTSNPN and CDR2 SVGIG (reference sequence). V gave up 1 base and J gave up 6 bases; unmatched junction bases: 15. The CDR3 region has the DNA TGTGCCTGGAGTGCCCTCGGTGGACAGGGGTTGATCCCTGAAGCTTTCTTT. This gives the protein CAWSALGGQGLIPEAFF.

This sequence joins TRBV7-8 and TRBJ1-1; TRBD1 is a possible D gene (6 bases). The CDR3 covers 15 residues. The germline gives CDR1 SGHVS, CDR2 FQNEAQ. Trimming shortened V by 5 bases and J by 3 bases, and 16 bases separated the two germline ends. As DNA, the CDR3 is TGTGCCAGCAGCCACCCGAGGGGGAGGGACACTGAAGCTTTCTTT. It translates to CASSHPRGRDTEAFF.

This chain connects TRBV29-1 to TRBJ2-1; D unclear. Deletions cut 7 bases from V and 5 bases from J, with 12 bases between. Per the germline V gene, CDR1 is SQVTM and CDR2 is ANQGSEA. This CDR3 has 12 amino acids. Written as DNA, the CDR3 is TGCAGCGCTCCGAGGAGTAACAATGAGCAGTTCTTC. Amino acid sequence: CSAPRSNNEQFF.

The chain is built from TRBV19 and TRBJ2-7, with D maybe TRBD1 (5 bases). Looked up from germline, CDR1 is LNHDA and CDR2 is SQIVND (reference sequence). Trimming pared 5 bases from V and 3 bases from J, leaving 11 bases between. The CDR3 contains 13 residues. The CDR3 loop is CASSLYDSYEQYF. Here the CDR3 DNA reads TGTGCCAGTAGTCTCTATGACAGCTACGAGCAGTACTTC.

V usage is TRBV9 and J usage is TRBJ2-1; TRBD2 agrees at 9 bases. CDR3 length: 15 residues. J gave up 6 bases and V 3 bases, and 7 bases lay outside the gene matches. CDR1 and CDR2 from the germline V gene are SGDLS and YYNGEE. In nucleotides, the CDR3 is TGTGCCAGCAGCGCTAGCGGGATTTCAATCAATGAGCAGTTCTTC. It translates to CASSASGISINEQFF.

The V and J genes are TRBV5-1 and TRBJ2-5; tentatively, D is TRBD1 (6 bases). With the DNA end fitting TRBJ2-7 better, the J assignment may be wrong. The germline V gene encodes CDR1 SGHRS and CDR2 YFSETQ. The CDR3 runs to 17 residues. The CDR3, as DNA: TGCGCCAGCAGCTTGCTTCATAAGGGCAGGGGCTCCTACGAGCAGTACTTC. Translation gives CASSLLHKGRGSYEQYF.

This rearrangement joins TRBV6-5 to TRBJ1-5; D gene unclear. The CDR3 runs 13 residues. V lost 6 bases and J lost 2, with 8 bases in between. CDR1 is MNHEY and CDR2 is SVGAGI in the germline V gene. The CDR3 sequence is CASRQRGNQPQHF. CDR3 coding DNA: TGTGCCAGCAGGCAGAGGGGCAATCAGCCCCAGCATTTT.

The chain couples TRBV7-3 to TRBJ2-5; D is unresolved. The ends were cut back, 1 base at V and 2 bases at J, with 11 bases in the middle. The CDR3 totals 15 residues. Germline loops: CDR1 SGHTA, CDR2 FQGTGA. CDR3 in amino acids: CASSLSGRPQETQYF. The CDR3 DNA sequence: TGTGCCAGCAGCTTAAGTGGGCGCCCACAAGAGACCCAGTACTTC. Looking up the rest from reference TRBV7-3 and TRBJ2-5 gives the full variable domain: GAGVSQTPSNKVTEKGKYVELRCDPISGHTALYWYRQSLGQGPEFLIYFQGTGAADDSGLPNDRFFAVRPEGSVSTLKIQRTERGDSAVYLCASSLSGRPQETQYFGPGTRLLVL.

The V call is TRBV11-3, the J call TRBJ2-7, with TRBD1 identical over 12 bases. The CDR3 covers 15 residues. Trimming at V came to 3 bases and at J to 6 bases, leaving 6 bases not matched to a gene. CDR1 SGHNT and CDR2 YENEEA come from the germline V gene. The CDR3 sequence: CASSFTGTGGGEQYF. CDR3 bases: TGTGCCAGCAGCTTCACCGGGACAGGGGGCGGCGAGCAGTACTTC.

The rearrangement uses TRBV4-2 and TRBJ2-1; 7 nucleotides agree with TRBD2. This CDR3 comprises 14 residues. Germline V gene data show CDR1 as LGHNA and CDR2 as YNFKEQ. V lost 3 bases to trimming and J lost 8 bases; unmatched junction nucleotides: 7. The CDR3 protein is CASSQWTSNDEQFF. The CDR3 nucleotides are TGTGCCAGCAGCCAGTGGACTAGTAACGATGAGCAGTTCTTC.

The chain couples TRBV5-8 to TRBJ1-1; D might be TRBD1 (5 bases). The germline V gene has CDR1 SGHTS and CDR2 YDEGEE. This CDR3 contains 11 residues. V was pared by 7 bases and J by 7 bases, with 11 bases between. Here the CDR3 DNA reads TGTGCCAGCCAGTGGGGGGATGAAGCTTTCTTT. Protein sequence: CASQWGDEAFF.

The V call is TRBV19, the J call TRBJ1-2; possibly TRBD1 for D (6 bases). Looked up from germline, CDR1 is LNHDA and CDR2 is SQIVND (reference sequence). The V end lost 3 bases, the J end lost 4 bases, and 15 bases lay between the germline ends. The CDR3 spans 15 residues. The CDR3 region has the DNA TGTGCCAGTAGTATGGCAGGGGTTGCCGCCTATGGCTACACCTTC. This codes for CASSMAGVAAYGYTF.

This chain joins TRBV7-2 and TRBJ2-2; a possible D gene is TRBD2 (5 bases). Trimming removed 4 bases at V and 0 bases at J, with 9 bases between. CDR3 size: 15 residues. Germline V CDR1 and CDR2: SGHTA, FQGNSA. The CDR3 bases are TGTGCCAGCAGCTGGTGGCGGGCGAACACCGGGGAGCTGTTTTTT. As protein: CASSWWRANTGELFF.

This clone was seen a few times. This chain uses TRBV4-3 with TRBJ1-1, with a weak D call TRBD1 (5 bases). V lost 0 bases and J lost 10, with 18 bases in between. CDR1 LGHNA and CDR2 YSLEER come from the germline V gene. This CDR3 spans 15 amino acids. The CDR3 sequence: CASSQDRSGATGAFF. CDR3 in DNA: TGCGCCAGCAGCCAAGATCGTTCTGGGGCCACGGGAGCTTTCTTT.

The CDR3 nucleotides read TGTGCCAGCAGCGAACCCGGGACAGGGGTACCCGGGGAGCTGTTTTTT. This sequence encodes CASSEPGTGVPGELFF. The J gene is TRBJ2-2, the V gene TRBV13, with 10 bases identical to TRBD1. From germline, CDR1 is PRHDT and CDR2 FYEKMQ (reference sequence). Germline trimming cut 5 bases from V and 6 bases from J; bases unmatched to any gene: 9. The CDR3 covers 16 residues. Full variable domain (rest looked up from reference TRBV13 and TRBJ2-2): AAGVIQSPRHLIKEKRETATLKCYPIPRHDTVYWYQQGPGQDPQFLISFYEKMQSDKGSIPDRFSAQQFSDYHSELNMSSLELGDSALYFCASSEPGTGVPGELFFGEGSRLTVL.

This rearrangement joins TRBV6-5 to TRBJ1-2, with D possibly being TRBD1 (6 bases). Germline lookup yields CDR1 MNHEY and CDR2 SVGAGI. The V and J ends lost 7 bases and 7 bases respectively, with 13 bases between them. This CDR3 is built from 12 residues. CDR3 protein: CASTSGGGGYTF. CDR3 in DNA: TGTGCCAGCACTTCTGGGGGCGGTGGCTACACCTTC.

This chain uses TRBV19 with TRBJ1-1, with 11 bases identical to TRBD1. V shed 7 bases and J 7 bases; nucleotides not matched to a gene: 11. Germline V gene lookup returns CDR1 LNHDA and CDR2 SQIVND (reference sequence). The CDR3 is made up of 15 amino acids. The CDR3 bases are TGTGCCAGTATCTGGGTGGACAGGGGGCACGGTGAAGCTTTCTTT. Protein product: CASIWVDRGHGEAFF.

V is TRBV5-4 and J is TRBJ1-3; D is perhaps TRBD1 (5 bases). CDR3 length equals 19 residues. Germline-derived CDR1 and CDR2 are SGHNT and YYREEE (reference sequence). Trimming cost V 5 bases and J 0 bases, with 24 bases left between them. CDR3 loop: CASSLLPPKQAISGNTIYF. In DNA, the CDR3 is TGTGCCAGCAGTTTACTACCCCCGAAACAGGCAATCTCTGGAAACACCATATATTTT.

This clone was seen only once. CDR3 residues: CASSVRGAYTIYF. CDR3 bases: TGTGCCAGCAGTGTCAGGGGTGCGTACACCATATATTTT. The rearrangement joins TRBV2 to TRBJ1-3, with a weak D call TRBD1 (6 bases). The CDR3 length is 13 residues. CDR1 is SNHLY and CDR2 is FYNNEI in the germline V gene. With 4 bases removed from V and 8 bases from J, the gap between germline ends came to 12 bases.

In its sample, this clone was seen once. V usage is TRBV9 and J usage is TRBJ2-1; TRBD2 matches 9 bases. Germline CDR1 and CDR2: SGDLS and YYNGEE. The CDR3 has 17 amino acids. The V segment lost 4 bases and the J segment 1 base; nucleotides outside the gene matches: 9. The CDR3, as DNA: TGTGCCAGCAGCCCCGGGATAGCGGGAGTGTCCTACAATGAGCAGTTCTTC. It codes for CASSPGIAGVSYNEQFF.

CDR3 DNA: TGTGCCAGCAGTACAGAACTCTACGAGCAGTACTTC. The encoded protein is CASSTELYEQYF. V gene TRBV6-5 combines with J gene TRBJ2-7; no definite D call. Germline V gene data show CDR1 as MNHEY and CDR2 as SVGAGI. The CDR3 is 12 amino acids. The ends were cut back, 5 bases at V and 3 bases at J, with 8 bases in the middle.